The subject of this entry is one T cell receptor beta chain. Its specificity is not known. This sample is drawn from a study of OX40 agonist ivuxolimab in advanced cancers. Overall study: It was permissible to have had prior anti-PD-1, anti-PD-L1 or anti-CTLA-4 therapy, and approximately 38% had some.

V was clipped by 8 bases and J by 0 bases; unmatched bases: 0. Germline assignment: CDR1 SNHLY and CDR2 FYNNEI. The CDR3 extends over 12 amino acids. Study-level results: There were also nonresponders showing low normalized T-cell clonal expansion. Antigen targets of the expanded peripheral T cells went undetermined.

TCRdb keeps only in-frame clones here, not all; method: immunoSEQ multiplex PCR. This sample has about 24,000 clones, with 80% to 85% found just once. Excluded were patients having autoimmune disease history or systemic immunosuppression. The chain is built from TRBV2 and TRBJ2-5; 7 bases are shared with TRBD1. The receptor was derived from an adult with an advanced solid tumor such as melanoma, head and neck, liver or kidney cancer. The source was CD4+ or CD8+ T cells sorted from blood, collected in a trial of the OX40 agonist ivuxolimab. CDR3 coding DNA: TGTGCCAGCGGACAGGACCAAGAGACCCAGTACTTC. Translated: CASGQDQETQYF. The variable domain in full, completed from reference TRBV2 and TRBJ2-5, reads EPEVTQTPSHQVTQMGQEVILRCVPISNHLYFYWYRQILGQKVEFLVSFYNNEISEKSEIFDDQFSVERPDGSNFTLKIRSTKLEDSAMYFCASGQDQETQYFGPGTRLLVL.